This T cell receptor beta chain was identified in a study of T cells in localized non-small cell lung cancer (dated by TCRdb to 2019 to 2021). Looking at the study overall: The study analyzed T cell repertoires of around 250 early-stage NSCLC patients, comparing tumors and uninvolved tumor-adjacent lungs. NSCLC patients had a mean age of approximately 70 years, and approximately 140 were male and around 110 female. The cohort consisted of approximately 240 treatment-naive NSCLC patients whose localized lung tumors had been resected. Broad study findings and their caveats: A median of roughly 58 of the top 100 tumor clones were detected in paired uninvolved adjacent lung, and 28 of these tumor clones were also found among the top 100 clones of the paired uninvolved adjacent lung. Because multi-region tumor sequencing was not performed, intratumor heterogeneity could not be ruled out. Because of the exploratory design, TCR variables were selected using unadjusted p-values without false-discovery rate correction. The highest T cell clonality was observed in uninvolved tumor-adjacent lung, where clonality exceeded that of tumor, suggesting that antigenic responses were more focused in uninvolved tumor-adjacent lung. Longer overall survival was associated with higher blood T cell density, whereas shorter survival was associated with higher adjacent-lung clonality.

At diagnosis, peripheral blood, uninvolved tumor-adjacent lung and tumor were collected and were preserved as a mix of fresh-frozen and FFPE material. Blood samples were analyzed as peripheral blood mononuclear cells for TCR repertoire profiling. Concerning this clone: Its antigen is currently not known. It has no much larger one-base neighbor in the sample; base qualities were not kept.

The immunoSEQ Assay was used to sequence TCR beta CDR3 regions from DNA. Per the original workflow: T cell density was computed as TCR beta template counts normalized to usable DNA estimated by amplifying housekeeping genes. Using the preseqR package, richness was estimated by extrapolating to 120,000 templates for tissue samples and 400,000 templates for PBMC samples. Clonality was defined as one minus Pielou's evenness. To identify tissue-enriched TCRs, differential abundance testing was run on productive amino-acid clonotypes with a minimum total count of 5 and an alpha of 0.1. The Jaccard Index and the Morisita Overlap Index were used to measure how much the repertoires overlapped between compartments. GLIPH clustered TCR beta CDR3s with public tetramer-defined viral CDR3s; viral motifs required at least three viral sequences plus V-gene enrichment. TCRdb's version of the immuneACCESS table is confined to in-frame rearrangements and falls short of the full clone set. An unresolved V gene accounts for under half of the shortfall where checked; the remainder is of unknown origin. The V and J calls and clone size were taken over from that table, and D and trimming were inferred from the DNA. A total of roughly 30,000 clones appear in this sample, approximately 84% of them only once. In total, the top ten clones hold 5.3% of the sample.

The CDR3 contains 13 residues, cysteine and phenylalanine counted. The CDR3 DNA has 39 bases and is translated from base 1. Trimming takes 6 bases from V and 6 bases from J, and the germline ends sit 14 bases apart. CDR1 and CDR2 are drawn from the germline V gene: KGHSH, LQKENI. The sequence came from a man aged 35-75 years with stage III lung adenocarcinoma. The sequence links TRBV18 to TRBJ1-1; TRBD1 is possibly the D segment (5 matching bases). Sequenced material: peripheral blood mononuclear cells, taken before any cancer treatment. The CDR3 protein: CASSERGHAEAFF. The bases are TGTGCCAGCTCCGAGAGGGGTCACGCTGAAGCTTTCTTT.